The subject of this entry is one T cell receptor beta chain. This clonotype was counted a few times. Which antigen it targets is not known. Base qualities are not recorded, but no much larger clone differs from it by a single base. This sample was taken from a study of CD8 T cells in ankylosing spondylitis (dated by TCRdb to about 2017). A note on the overall study: The study set out to find disease-linked TCR variants by profiling T cell receptor beta repertoires in ankylosing spondylitis patients and healthy donors. The full study cohort was made up of roughly 25 ankylosing spondylitis patients and around 100 healthy donors. Peripheral blood was sampled, and synovial fluid was additionally collected from ankylosing spondylitis patients. Study-level results and caveats: The disease-linked clones were reported to be significantly enriched in matched synovial fluid samples from ankylosing spondylitis patients. In peripheral blood, the disease-linked clones were found at relatively low frequencies and had a CD8+ phenotype. Blood from ankylosing spondylitis patients appeared to be characterized by a TCR beta motif made up of seven or eight highly homologous amino acid variants. Some of the motif variants had been reported before in the synovial fluid and blood of reactive arthritis patients, a finding that suggests common disease-initiation mechanisms.

The germline V gene encodes CDR1 SEHNR and CDR2 FQNEAQ (reference sequence). Measured from the cysteine to the phenylalanine, the CDR3 is 17 residues long. Left in the record is the CDR3 DNA by itself, 51 bases read in frame from the first base. The germline V and J ends show losses of 5 bases and 4 bases respectively, and no gene match explains 13 bases of the junction. The data were produced on an Illumina HiSeq 2500. TCR beta libraries were prepared by quantitative 5'-RACE with molecular barcodes. For the original study's pipeline: To identify disease-linked TCR variants, a new computational method was used, one built on a probabilistic model of VDJ rearrangement. Through fastp at Q25 and MiXCR, TCRdb rebuilt clones from the public reads, retaining in-frame beta chains. Each CDR3 protein appears once, grouped with its most common genes and DNA. The V and J calls, along with clone size, are taken from TCRdb and not from the paper's own processing. This sample has 200,000 to 300,000 distinct CDR3 sequences in its table, and about 10% of those were observed once. Together, the top ten hold 2.6% of the sample.

This TCR was recovered from a male donor with ankylosing spondylitis or in good health (not recorded which). This chain joins TRBV7-9 to TRBJ2-1; 8 central bases correspond to TRBD2. Source material: blood, either unsorted or a sorted T cell fraction (not recorded which). The CDR3 reads as follows: CASSLPTLAEHYNEQFF. The DNA is TGTGCCAGCAGCCTTCCGACACTAGCGGAGCATTACAATGAGCAGTTCTTC.